The 15 T cell receptor beta chains below were found in one sample sequenced in a study of T cell changes during pregnancy in multiple sclerosis. Here immunoSEQ multiplex PCR was the method, and the copy in TCRdb shows in-frame clones only, minus some. Of 85,000 to 100,000 clones listed, roughly 92% were seen once; the top ten hold about 3%. The sample was peripheral blood, taken in the first trimester of pregnancy. These receptors were obtained from a female donor with multiple sclerosis, enrolled in a pregnancy study.

The chain uses TRBV5-6 and TRBJ2-1; D is uncertain. V lost 0 bases and J lost 6, with 13 bases in between. Germline lookup yields CDR1 SGHDT and CDR2 YYEEEE. The CDR3 is made up of 15 amino acids. The CDR3 spells CASSLGAPIFNEQFF. CDR3 nucleotide sequence: TGTGCCAGCAGCTTGGGGGCCCCAATCTTCAATGAGCAGTTCTTC.

The chain links TRBV6-6 to TRBJ2-7; 7 bases line up with TRBD1. The CDR3 has 13 residues. Germline V gene lookup returns CDR1 MNHNY and CDR2 SVGAGI (reference sequence). With 7 bases clipped from V and 4 bases from J, the junction kept 7 bases outside the gene matches. The CDR3 region is CASTPGGRYEQYF. The DNA of the CDR3 is TGTGCCAGCACCCCAGGGGGAAGGTACGAGCAGTACTTC.

The V and J genes are TRBV5-8 and TRBJ2-1, with 9 positions matching TRBD2. The CDR3 loop spans 16 amino acids. With 2 bases clipped from V and 6 bases from J, the junction kept 9 bases outside the gene matches. The germline V gene has CDR1 SGHTS and CDR2 YDEGEE. The DNA of the CDR3 is TGTGCCAGCAGCTTTGCGGGAGGGTTTCGAGTCAATGAGCAGTTCTTC. It translates to CASSFAGGFRVNEQFF.

This clone appeared once. This sequence joins TRBV5-4 and TRBJ2-3, with 16 nucleotides matching TRBD2. J lost 4 bases, V lost 4 bases, and 3 bases had no gene match. Germline V gives CDR1 SGHNT, CDR2 YYREEE (reference sequence). The CDR3 extends over 16 amino acids. CDR3 in amino acids: CASSLGLAGGADTQYF. The CDR3 DNA reads TGTGCCAGCAGCCTGGGACTAGCGGGAGGGGCAGATACGCAGTATTTT.

The chain carries TRBV6-5 and TRBJ2-5; possibly TRBD1 for D (5 bases). Trimming stripped 2 bases from V and 2 bases from J, with 9 bases between. The CDR3 is 14 amino acids. Germline CDR1 is MNHEY and CDR2 is SVGAGI. The CDR3 nucleotides read TGTGCCAGCAGTTACACGGACAAACAAGAGACCCAGTACTTC. Protein sequence: CASSYTDKQETQYF.

V and J are TRBV2 and TRBJ2-5; 9 nucleotides line up with TRBD2. The CDR3 has 13 amino acids. V lost 11 bases, J lost 0 bases, and 4 bases stayed unmatched. The germline V gene encodes CDR1 SNHLY and CDR2 FYNNEI. This CDR3 is CAVEREDQETQYF. CDR3 bases: TGTGCCGTCGAGCGGGAGGACCAAGAGACCCAGTACTTC.

This chain connects TRBV30 to TRBJ2-7; TRBD1 aligns across 7 bases. Germline trimming cut 7 bases from V and 4 bases from J; bases unmatched to any gene: 10. This CDR3 is built from 13 residues. The V gene's germline CDR1 is GTSNPN and CDR2 SVGIG (reference sequence). The CDR3 reads CALNRGMRYEQYF. CDR3 DNA: TGTGCCTTAAACAGGGGCATGAGGTACGAGCAGTACTTC.

This clone was seen only once. The V gene is TRBV28, the J gene TRBJ2-5, with 8 nucleotides matching TRBD1. Germline V gene sequence: CDR1 MDHEN, CDR2 SYDVKM. The length of the CDR3 is 14 residues. The V segment lost 5 bases and the J segment 3 bases; nucleotides outside the gene matches: 5. The CDR3 loop is CASSPSDREETQYF. DNA of the CDR3: TGTGCCAGCAGTCCATCGGACAGGGAAGAGACCCAGTACTTC.

The chain joins TRBV7-2 to TRBJ1-4; maybe TRBD1 (5 bases). The CDR3 is 14 amino acids. Trimming removed 5 bases from V and 5 bases from J, with 12 bases in between. CDR1 and CDR2 from the germline V gene are SGHTA and FQGNSA. CDR3: CASSPGGGNEKLFF. In nucleotides, the CDR3 is TGTGCCAGCAGCCCTGGGGGAGGGAATGAAAAACTGTTTTTT.

This clone was counted a single time. V usage is TRBV27 and J usage is TRBJ1-5; D call uncertain. CDR1 and CDR2 (germline): MNHEY, SMNVEV (reference sequence). V was pared by 2 bases and J by 2 bases, with 4 bases between. The CDR3 has 13 amino acids. The CDR3 bases are TGTGCCAGCAGTTTAATCGGCAATCAGCCCCAGCATTTT. This translates into CASSLIGNQPQHF.

V usage is TRBV14 and J usage is TRBJ2-7; TRBD2 matches 7 bases. The CDR3 is 14 residues long. Germline-derived CDR1 and CDR2 are SGHDN and FVKESK. V shed 5 bases, J shed 2 bases, and the junction held 6 bases outside the gene matches. CDR3 loop: CASSDSGFTYEQYF. In DNA, the CDR3 is TGTGCCAGCAGCGATAGCGGGTTTACCTACGAGCAGTACTTC.

Concerning this clone: Other DNA sequences in the same sample also yield this CDR3. CDR3 in DNA: TGTGCCAGCAGCCCCGGGCAGGGCATTCAGCCCCAGCATTTT. Its protein is CASSPGQGIQPQHF. This sequence joins TRBV2 and TRBJ1-5, with a possible D match to TRBD1 (5 bases). The CDR3 is 14 amino acids. Trimming took 6 bases from V and 6 from J, leaving 15 bases between them. CDR1 SNHLY and CDR2 FYNNEI come from the germline V gene.

The rearrangement uses TRBV2 and TRBJ2-1; D unresolved. The CDR3 spans 10 residues. Per germline, CDR1 SNHLY and CDR2 FYNNEI. The germline V and J ends were trimmed by 7 bases and 8 bases, with 6 bases remaining between them. The CDR3 DNA sequence: TGTGCCAGCAACAGCCATGAGCAGTTCTTC. Protein product: CASNSHEQFF.

J is TRBJ1-5 and V is TRBV6-5; maybe TRBD1 (5 bases). V was trimmed by 5 bases and J by 0 bases, leaving 11 bases between them. Germline CDR1 reads MNHEY; CDR2 reads SVGAGI. There are 15 residues in the CDR3. The chain's CDR3 is CASSRRQISNQPQHF. In DNA, the CDR3 is TGTGCCAGCAGTCGCAGACAGATTAGCAATCAGCCCCAGCATTTT.

The chain couples TRBV27 to TRBJ2-3, with D perhaps matching TRBD2 (6 bases). This CDR3 comprises 20 residues. Germline V gene sequence: CDR1 MNHEY, CDR2 SMNVEV (reference sequence). Trimming left V 6 bases short and J 0 bases short, with 28 bases between. This CDR3 is CASSLNWLGGTASSTDTQYF. The CDR3 DNA reads TGTGCCAGCAGCTTAAACTGGTTGGGGGGAACGGCTAGTAGCACAGATACGCAGTATTTT.